What follows are 25 T cell receptor beta chains derived from one specimen sequenced in a study of blood T cell repertoires in COVID-19. Sequencing used immunoSEQ multiplex PCR; TCRdb keeps in-frame clones, though not all of them. Among just over 150,000 clones listed, approximately 95% were seen once. Material for sequencing was peripheral blood. The receptors come from a woman in her forties or fifties with acute or convalescent COVID-19.

The chain recombines TRBV7-2 with TRBJ2-2, with a weak D call TRBD1 (6 bases). V dropped 2 bases and J dropped 5 bases, with 6 bases sitting between them. The CDR3 consists of 13 residues. The germline CDR1 and CDR2 sequences are SGHTA and FQGNSA. CDR3 sequence reads: CASSLQGTGELFF. The CDR3 nucleotides are TGTGCCAGCAGCTTACAGGGGACCGGGGAGCTGTTTTTT.

This clone was seen just once. The chain joins TRBV9 to TRBJ1-2; D is uncertain. V was trimmed by 4 bases and J by 4 bases, leaving 11 bases between them. The CDR3 sequence is 13 residues long. Germline V gene lookup returns CDR1 SGDLS and CDR2 YYNGEE. As DNA, the CDR3 is TGTGCCAGCAGCCCCTGGGCCTCCTATGGCTACACCTTC. Its protein is CASSPWASYGYTF.

The sample holds one count of this clone. The V gene is TRBV28, the J gene TRBJ1-2; D might be TRBD1 (5 bases). CDR3 length: 12 residues. The V end was cut by 3 bases, the J end by 5 bases, with 7 bases between. Per germline, CDR1 MDHEN and CDR2 SYDVKM. Here the CDR3 reads CASSFKGYGYTF. Here the CDR3 DNA reads TGTGCCAGCAGTTTTAAGGGGTATGGCTACACCTTC.

V is TRBV18 and J is TRBJ2-5, with D perhaps matching TRBD2 (5 bases). There are 12 residues in the CDR3. Germline CDR1 reads KGHSH; CDR2 reads LQKENI. V gave up 5 bases and J gave up 4 bases, with 8 bases separating them. CDR3 amino acids: CASSGERETQYF. The CDR3, as DNA: TGTGCCAGCTCAGGGGAGCGAGAGACCCAGTACTTC.

This CDR3 is CASAIKPNTEAFF. The CDR3 DNA follows: TGTGCCAGCGCTATAAAACCGAACACTGAAGCTTTCTTT. The chain has TRBV2 and TRBJ1-1; the D is unclear. This CDR3 comprises 13 residues. CDR1 is SNHLY, CDR2 FYNNEI, per germline. The germline V and J ends were trimmed by 8 bases and 1 base, with 11 bases remaining between them.

This clone has only one observation. The chain uses TRBV28 and TRBJ1-3, with D maybe TRBD1 (5 bases). Germline values: CDR1 MDHEN, CDR2 SYDVKM. V was shortened by 10 bases and J by 3 bases, with 7 bases between the two germline ends. This CDR3 has 11 residues. CDR3 residues: CATQGGNTIYF. CDR3 nucleotide sequence: TGTGCCACCCAGGGTGGAAACACCATATATTTT.

This rearrangement joins TRBV5-1 to TRBJ1-4, with TRBD1 identical over 7 bases. The CDR3 has 14 residues. Trimming at V came to 6 bases and at J to 4 bases, leaving 6 bases not matched to a gene. From germline, CDR1 is SGHRS and CDR2 YFSETQ. This CDR3 is CASTPGQLNEKLFF. The DNA for the CDR3 is TGCGCCAGCACACCGGGACAGCTTAATGAAAAACTGTTTTTT.

The chain carries TRBV5-6 and TRBJ2-3; 8 bases are a match to TRBD1. Unmatched junction bases numbered 3, after V lost 3 bases and J lost 3 bases. CDR3 length equals 14 residues. Germline lookup yields CDR1 SGHDT and CDR2 YYEEEE. This chain's CDR3 is CASSYDRGTDTQYF. DNA of the CDR3: TGTGCCAGCAGCTACGACAGGGGTACAGATACGCAGTATTTT.

DNA of the CDR3: TGTGCCTGGACCGGGACAGGCCTCTCTGGGGCCAACGTCCTGACTTTC. Translation gives CAWTGTGLSGANVLTF. The chain recombines TRBV30 with TRBJ2-6, with 8 bases lining up with TRBD1. The CDR3 contains 16 residues. The germline gives CDR1 GTSNPN, CDR2 SVGIG (reference sequence). With V trimmed by 4 bases and J by 0 bases, 5 bases remained unmatched.

The gene calls are TRBV28 and TRBJ2-7, with D tentatively TRBD1 (5 bases). Germline V lookup: CDR1 MDHEN, CDR2 SYDVKM. V lost 3 bases, J lost 4 bases, and 7 bases lay in between. The CDR3 is made up of 12 amino acids. The CDR3 protein is CASSLKGYEQYF. CDR3 sequence (DNA): TGTGCCAGCAGTTTGAAGGGGTACGAGCAGTACTTC.

This clone was detected a few times. The chain joins TRBV18 to TRBJ1-2, with D uncertain. The CDR3 has 15 residues. Trimming removed 0 bases from V and 1 base from J, with 9 bases in between. The germline gives CDR1 KGHSH, CDR2 LQKENI. The chain's CDR3 is CASSPPPGLNYGYTF. The DNA of the CDR3 is TGTGCCAGCTCACCACCTCCAGGTCTTAACTATGGCTACACCTTC.

The gene calls are TRBV29-1 and TRBJ1-2; maybe TRBD1 (5 bases). The CDR3 loop spans 14 amino acids. The germline V and J ends were trimmed by 0 bases and 4 bases, with 12 bases remaining between them. CDR1 SQVTM and CDR2 ANQGSEA come from the germline V gene. The CDR3 loop reads CSVEDLGVRYGYTF. As DNA, the CDR3 is TGCAGCGTTGAAGATCTAGGGGTCCGCTATGGCTACACCTTC.

The V and J genes are TRBV19 and TRBJ1-2; 9 bases match TRBD1. This CDR3 comprises 17 residues. Germline-derived CDR1 and CDR2 are LNHDA and SQIVND (reference sequence). J was trimmed by 6 bases and V by 8 bases; bases with no gene match: 19. CDR3 in amino acids: CASGRDRVALGSDGYTF. The DNA of the CDR3 is TGTGCCAGTGGTCGGGACAGGGTAGCCCTGGGGTCGGATGGCTACACCTTC.

In DNA, the CDR3 is TGTGCCATCAGTGGGCAGTCCGATACGCAGTATTTT. Its protein is CAISGQSDTQYF. The chain employs TRBV10-3 and TRBJ2-3; D ambiguous. CDR1 ENHRY and CDR2 SYGVKD come from the germline V gene. The CDR3 sequence is 12 residues long. V shed 4 bases and J shed 6 bases, with 8 bases lying between them.

The J gene is TRBJ1-1, the V gene TRBV9; possibly TRBD1 for D (5 bases). V lost 0 bases to trimming and J lost 0 bases, with 9 bases between them. The CDR3 loop spans 15 amino acids. Germline CDR1 reads SGDLS; CDR2 reads YYNGEE. The CDR3 reads CASSVGGAMNTEAFF. The CDR3, as DNA: TGTGCCAGCAGCGTAGGGGGCGCGATGAACACTGAAGCTTTCTTT.

J is TRBJ2-1 and V is TRBV24-1; perhaps TRBD2 as D (6 bases). Germline CDR1 reads KGHDR; CDR2 reads SFDVKD. Trimming took off 0 bases at V and 3 bases at J, with 8 bases between the two ends. The CDR3 has 15 amino acids. CDR3 coding DNA: TGTGCCACCAGTGATTTGTTGGGAGGCTACAATGAGCAGTTCTTC. This sequence encodes CATSDLLGGYNEQFF.

V and J are TRBV28 and TRBJ1-5; maybe TRBD1 (5 bases). The germline gives CDR1 MDHEN, CDR2 SYDVKM. The CDR3 runs 13 residues. The ends were cut back, 6 bases at V and 8 bases at J, with 14 bases in the middle. In DNA form, the CDR3 reads TGTGCCAGCAGCCAACCAGGGAGGGAGCCCCAGCATTTT. Protein product: CASSQPGREPQHF. Full variable domain (remainder filled in from reference TRBV28 and TRBJ1-5): DVKVTQSSRYLVKRTGEKVFLECVQDMDHENMFWYRQDPGLGLRLIYFSYDVKMKEKGDIPEGYSVSREKKERFSLILESASTNQTSMYLCASSQPGREPQHFGDGTRLSIL.

CDR3 DNA: TGTGCCACTCTGGAGGGGAGGCGAGGTGAAGCTTTCTTT. It is translated as CATLEGRRGEAFF. The rearrangement joins TRBV6-5 to TRBJ1-1; possible D gene TRBD1, 5 bases. The V gene's germline CDR1 is MNHEY and CDR2 SVGAGI. CDR3 size: 13 residues. Deletions cut 10 bases from V and 7 bases from J, with 19 bases between.

The chain links TRBV4-1 to TRBJ2-3; D is unclear. V lost 1 base to trimming and J lost 1 base, with 12 bases between them. Looked up from germline, CDR1 is MGHRA and CDR2 is YSYEKL. The CDR3 consists of 16 residues. CDR3 sequence reads: CASSQGWRVGTDTQYF. The CDR3, as DNA: TGCGCCAGCAGCCAAGGCTGGAGAGTCGGCACAGATACGCAGTATTTT.

This chain joins TRBV7-2 and TRBJ2-7; TRBD1 matches 7 bases. V dropped 5 bases and J dropped 6; count of bases not matched to a gene: 10. The CDR3 runs to 14 residues. Germline V gene sequence: CDR1 SGHTA, CDR2 FQGNSA. The DNA of the CDR3 is TGTGCCAGCAGCCCCTGGACAGGTCGGGGCGAGCAGTACTTC. It specifies CASSPWTGRGEQYF.

This chain joins TRBV18 and TRBJ1-5; no reliable D call. CDR1 and CDR2 from the germline V gene are KGHSH and LQKENI. The CDR3 consists of 15 residues. Trimming shortened V by 2 bases and J by 7 bases, and 15 bases separated the two germline ends. CDR3 nucleotides: TGTGCCAGCTCACCAACCGGGGAATCAACACAGCCCCAGCATTTT. Protein: CASSPTGESTQPQHF. Based on the CDR3 plus reference TRBV18 and TRBJ1-5, the full variable domain is NAGVMQNPRHLVRRRGQEARLRCSPMKGHSHVYWYRQLPEEGLKFMVYLQKENIIDESGMPKERFSAEFPKEGPSILRIQQVVRGDSAAYFCASSPTGESTQPQHFGDGTRLSIL.

The chain combines TRBV30 with TRBJ2-7; no clear D. The CDR3 totals 15 residues. V lost 0 bases to trimming and J lost 4 bases, with 16 bases between them. The germline gives CDR1 GTSNPN, CDR2 SVGIG (reference sequence). The CDR3 reads CAWSVVSTLDYEQYF. The CDR3, as DNA: TGTGCCTGGAGTGTGGTCTCGACTTTAGATTACGAGCAGTACTTC.

The chain joins TRBV19 to TRBJ1-1; tentatively, D is TRBD1 (6 bases). The CDR3 runs 15 residues. Germline CDR1 and CDR2: LNHDA and SQIVND (reference sequence). Trimming cost V 6 bases and J 1 base, with 15 bases left between them. The CDR3 loop is CASRSTGWRNTEAFF. In DNA, the CDR3 is TGTGCCAGTAGGTCCACAGGGTGGAGGAACACTGAAGCTTTCTTT.

J is TRBJ2-7 and V is TRBV5-6; 9 nucleotides agree with TRBD1. J lost 4 bases, V lost 3 bases, and 8 bases had no gene match. The CDR3 extends over 15 amino acids. Looked up from germline, CDR1 is SGHDT and CDR2 is YYEEEE. CDR3 loop: CASSSGTGTLYEQYF. The CDR3 DNA is TGTGCCAGCAGCTCGGGGACAGGGACTTTGTACGAGCAGTACTTC.

This clone came up once. The chain recombines TRBV6-5 with TRBJ1-3; D is unresolved. Germline CDR1 and CDR2: MNHEY and SVGAGI. V dropped 8 bases and J dropped 3 bases, with 11 bases sitting between them. This CDR3 is built from 13 residues. CDR3 amino acids: CASSELSGNTIYF. The CDR3 DNA follows: TGTGCCAGCTCCGAGTTGAGTGGAAACACCATATATTTT.